A single T cell receptor (beta chain) is shown here with its context. Its antigen is as yet unknown. The entry originates in a study of cytomegalovirus exposure and HLA in healthy donors. Findings and limits, study-wide: TCR beta chains numbering 164 were designated cytomegalovirus-associated. Later examination showed HLA-associated TCR beta chains had greater clonal expansion than equally common others.

CDR1 is KGHSY and CDR2 is FQNENV in the germline V gene. J gave up 0 bases and V 2 bases, and 12 bases lay outside the gene matches. CDR3 length: 18 residues. The PCR ran on 60 Vbeta and 13 Jbeta primers. Method: immunoSEQ multiplex PCR; TCRdb's copy keeps in-frame clones and lacks some. The sample consists of around 190,000 clones, around 77% of them appearing once. Sample: PBMCs. V gene TRBV16 combines with J gene TRBJ1-1; 7 nucleotides line up with TRBD1. The receptor comes from a man aged 25-40 years in good health and CMV-seronegative. Here the CDR3 reads CASSQSNLRQGMNTEAFF. DNA for the CDR3: TGTGCCAGCAGCCAAAGTAATCTGAGACAGGGAATGAACACTGAAGCTTTCTTT.